The clone carrying this T cell receptor beta chain was picked up many times. Its specificity is not known. These data originate in a study of early T cells in non-severe SARS-CoV-2 infection. Study overall: Bulk RNA taken from unsorted whole blood was sequenced, leaving chains unpaired.

General study points: VDJdb matches were skewed toward anti-spike CD8 T cell responses.

Individual cDNA molecules each received unique molecular identifiers attached to them. TCRdb re-analysed the 5' RACE reads in MiXCR, keeping a single row per CDR3 protein. The repertoire holds about 55,000 distinct CDR3 sequences, with more than 6.5% as singletons. Germline CDR1 reads SGHNT; CDR2 reads YYREEE (reference sequence). Trimming shortened V by 2 bases and J by 2 bases, and 14 bases separated the two germline ends. This CDR3 spans 16 amino acids. The chain combines TRBV5-4 with TRBJ2-1; possibly TRBD1 or TRBD2 for D (5 bases each). This material consisted of whole blood, taken at baseline. The source is an adult who was a healthcare worker with PCR-confirmed SARS-CoV-2 infection or an uninfected control (not recorded which). The CDR3 DNA reads as TGTGCCAGCAGCTTTCTTGGTCAGGGACCCTACAATGAGCAGTTCTTC. This encodes CASSFLGQGPYNEQFF.